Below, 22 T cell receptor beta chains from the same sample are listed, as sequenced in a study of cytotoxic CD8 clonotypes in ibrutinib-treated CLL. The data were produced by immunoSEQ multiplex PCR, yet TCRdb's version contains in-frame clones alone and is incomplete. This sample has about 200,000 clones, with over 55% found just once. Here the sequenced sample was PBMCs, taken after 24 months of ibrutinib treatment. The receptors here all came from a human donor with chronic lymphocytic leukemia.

The CDR3 region has the DNA TGTGCCAGCAGTTACGGGGACAATAACTATGGCTACACCTTC. It yields the protein CASSYGDNNYGYTF. The chain joins TRBV6-5 to TRBJ1-2; D perhaps matches TRBD1 (6 bases). CDR3 length: 14 residues. Germline CDR1 and CDR2: MNHEY and SVGAGI. V was trimmed by 2 bases and J by 1 base, leaving 8 bases between them.

The CDR3 sequence is CASSLVSGRGGSDYNEQFF. CDR3 bases: TGTGCCAGCAGCTTAGTTTCGGGGCGTGGGGGGTCGGATTACAATGAGCAGTTCTTC. This sequence joins TRBV7-2 and TRBJ2-1, with a weak D call TRBD2 (6 bases). CDR3 length: 19 amino acids. V was cut by 1 base and J by 4 bases, with 23 bases left in between. In germline, CDR1 is SGHTA, CDR2 FQGNSA.

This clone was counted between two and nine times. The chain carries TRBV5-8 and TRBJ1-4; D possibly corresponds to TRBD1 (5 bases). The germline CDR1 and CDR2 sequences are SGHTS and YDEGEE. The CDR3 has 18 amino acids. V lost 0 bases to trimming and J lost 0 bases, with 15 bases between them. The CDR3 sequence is CASSLGYGAASTNEKLFF. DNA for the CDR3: TGTGCCAGCAGCTTGGGATACGGGGCGGCCTCAACTAATGAAAAACTGTTTTTT.

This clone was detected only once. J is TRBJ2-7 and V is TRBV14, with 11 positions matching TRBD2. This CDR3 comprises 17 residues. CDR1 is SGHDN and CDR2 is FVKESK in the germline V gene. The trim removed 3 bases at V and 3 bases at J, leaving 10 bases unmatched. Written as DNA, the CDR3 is TGTGCCAGCAGCCACCCGGGAACTAGCGGGAGAGTCTACGAGCAGTACTTC. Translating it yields CASSHPGTSGRVYEQYF.

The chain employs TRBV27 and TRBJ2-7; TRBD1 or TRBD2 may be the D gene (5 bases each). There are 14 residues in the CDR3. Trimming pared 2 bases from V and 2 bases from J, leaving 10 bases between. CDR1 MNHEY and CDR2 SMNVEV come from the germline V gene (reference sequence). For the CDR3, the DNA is TGTGCCAGCAGTTTAATGCCGGGACCCTACGAGCAGTACTTC. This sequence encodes CASSLMPGPYEQYF.

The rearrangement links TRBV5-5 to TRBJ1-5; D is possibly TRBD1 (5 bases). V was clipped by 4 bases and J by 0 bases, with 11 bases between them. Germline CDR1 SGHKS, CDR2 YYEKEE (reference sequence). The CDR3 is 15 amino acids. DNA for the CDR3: TGTGCCAGCAGCCCGGACAACTATAGCAATCAGCCCCAGCATTTT. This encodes CASSPDNYSNQPQHF.

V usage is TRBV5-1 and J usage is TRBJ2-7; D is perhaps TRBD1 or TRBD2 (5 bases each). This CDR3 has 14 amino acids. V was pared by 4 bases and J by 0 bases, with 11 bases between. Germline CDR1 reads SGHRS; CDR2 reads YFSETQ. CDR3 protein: CASSISGPSYEQYF. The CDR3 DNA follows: TGCGCCAGCAGCATCTCGGGACCCTCCTACGAGCAGTACTTC.

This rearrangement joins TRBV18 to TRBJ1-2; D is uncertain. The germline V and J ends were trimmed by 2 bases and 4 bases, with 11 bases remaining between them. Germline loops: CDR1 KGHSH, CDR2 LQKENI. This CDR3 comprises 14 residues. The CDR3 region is CASSPSGSAYGYTF. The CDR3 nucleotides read TGTGCCAGCTCACCATCGGGTAGTGCCTATGGCTACACCTTC. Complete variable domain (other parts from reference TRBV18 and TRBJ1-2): NAGVMQNPRHLVRRRGQEARLRCSPMKGHSHVYWYRQLPEEGLKFMVYLQKENIIDESGMPKERFSAEFPKEGPSILRIQQVVRGDSAAYFCASSPSGSAYGYTFGSGTRLTVV.

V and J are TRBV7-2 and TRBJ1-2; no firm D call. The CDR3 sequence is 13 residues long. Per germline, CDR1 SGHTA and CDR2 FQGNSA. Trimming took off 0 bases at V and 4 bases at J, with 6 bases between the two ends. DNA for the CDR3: TGTGCCAGCAGCTTAGCCCACGCCTATGGCTACACCTTC. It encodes CASSLAHAYGYTF.

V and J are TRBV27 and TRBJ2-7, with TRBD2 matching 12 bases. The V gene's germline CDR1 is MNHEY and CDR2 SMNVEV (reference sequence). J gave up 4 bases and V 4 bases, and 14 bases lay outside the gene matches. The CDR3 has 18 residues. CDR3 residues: CASSSPPTSGSGLYEQYF. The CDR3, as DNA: TGTGCCAGCAGTTCTCCCCCGACTAGCGGGAGCGGTCTATACGAGCAGTACTTC.

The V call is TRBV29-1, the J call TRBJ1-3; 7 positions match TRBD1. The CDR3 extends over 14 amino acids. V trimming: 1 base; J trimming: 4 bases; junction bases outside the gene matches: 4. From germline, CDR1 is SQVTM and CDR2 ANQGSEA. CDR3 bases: TGCAGCGTTGAAGTTGCAGGGGGGGGAAACACCATATATTTT. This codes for CSVEVAGGGNTIYF.

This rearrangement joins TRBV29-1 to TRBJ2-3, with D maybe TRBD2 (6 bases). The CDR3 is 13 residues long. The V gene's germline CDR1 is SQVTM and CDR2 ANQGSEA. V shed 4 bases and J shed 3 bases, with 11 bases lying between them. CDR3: CSVALAITDTQYF. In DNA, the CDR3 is TGCAGCGTTGCGCTAGCGATAACAGATACGCAGTATTTT.

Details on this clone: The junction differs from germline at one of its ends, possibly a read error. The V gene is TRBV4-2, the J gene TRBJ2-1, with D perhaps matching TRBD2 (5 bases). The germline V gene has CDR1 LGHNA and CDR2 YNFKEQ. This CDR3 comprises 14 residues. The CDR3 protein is CASTQSGFYNEQFF. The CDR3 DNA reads TGTGCCAGCACCCAATCGGGGTTCTACAATGAGCAGTTCTTC.

CDR3 DNA: TGCGCCAGCAGCCAAGAGGCGGCTTCGGGCTACACCTTC. Protein product: CASSQEAASGYTF. This rearrangement joins TRBV4-1 to TRBJ1-2; no reliable D call. Germline V gives CDR1 MGHRA, CDR2 YSYEKL. The CDR3 has 13 amino acids. The ends were cut back, 0 bases at V and 8 bases at J, with 10 bases in the middle.

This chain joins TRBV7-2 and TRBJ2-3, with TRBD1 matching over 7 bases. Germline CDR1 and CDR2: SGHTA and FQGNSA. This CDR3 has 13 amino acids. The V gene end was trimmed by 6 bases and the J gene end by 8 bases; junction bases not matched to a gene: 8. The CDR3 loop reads CASRTQGLGTQYF. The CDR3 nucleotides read TGTGCCAGCAGGACACAGGGGTTGGGTACGCAGTATTTT.

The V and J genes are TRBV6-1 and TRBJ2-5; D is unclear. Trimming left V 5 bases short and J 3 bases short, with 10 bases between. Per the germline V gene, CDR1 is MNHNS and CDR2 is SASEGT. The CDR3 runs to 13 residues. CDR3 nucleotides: TGTGCCAGCAGTTTCCTAGTTAAAGAGACCCAGTACTTC. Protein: CASSFLVKETQYF.

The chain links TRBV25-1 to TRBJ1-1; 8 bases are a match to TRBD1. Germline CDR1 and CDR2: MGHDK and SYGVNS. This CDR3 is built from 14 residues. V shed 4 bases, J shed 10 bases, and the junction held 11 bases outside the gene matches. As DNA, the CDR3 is TGTGCCAGCAGTGCAACACAGGGGGGGGAGGCAGCTTTCTTT. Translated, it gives CASSATQGGEAAFF.

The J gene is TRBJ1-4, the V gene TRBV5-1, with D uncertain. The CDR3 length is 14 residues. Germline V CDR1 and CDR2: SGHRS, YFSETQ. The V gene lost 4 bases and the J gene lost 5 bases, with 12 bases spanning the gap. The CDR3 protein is CASSKGDPNEKLFF. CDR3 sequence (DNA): TGCGCCAGCAGCAAAGGCGACCCCAATGAAAAACTGTTTTTT. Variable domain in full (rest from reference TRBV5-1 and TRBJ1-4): KAGVTQTPRYLIKTRGQQVTLSCSPISGHRSVSWYQQTPGQGLQFLFEYFSETQRNKGNFPGRFSGRQFSNSRSEMNVSTLELGDSALYLCASSKGDPNEKLFFGSGTQLSVL.

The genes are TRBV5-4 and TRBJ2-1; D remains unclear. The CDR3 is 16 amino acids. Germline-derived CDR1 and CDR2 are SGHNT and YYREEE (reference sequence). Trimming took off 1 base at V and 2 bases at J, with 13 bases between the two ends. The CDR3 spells CASSLWGNTPYNEQFF. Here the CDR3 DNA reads TGTGCCAGCAGCTTGTGGGGAAACACCCCCTACAATGAGCAGTTCTTC.

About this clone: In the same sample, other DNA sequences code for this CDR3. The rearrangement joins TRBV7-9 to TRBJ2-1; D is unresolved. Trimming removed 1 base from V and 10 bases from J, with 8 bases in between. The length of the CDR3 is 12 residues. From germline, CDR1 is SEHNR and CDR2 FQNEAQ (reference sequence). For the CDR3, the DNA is TGTGCCAGCAGCTTAGGTCTCTCAGAGCAGTTCTTC. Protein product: CASSLGLSEQFF.

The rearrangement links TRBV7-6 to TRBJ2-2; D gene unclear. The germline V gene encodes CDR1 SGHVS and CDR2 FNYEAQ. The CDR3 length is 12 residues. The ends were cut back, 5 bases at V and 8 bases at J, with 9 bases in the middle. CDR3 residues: CASSDEGGELFF. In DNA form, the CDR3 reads TGTGCCAGCAGCGACGAAGGGGGGGAGCTGTTTTTT.

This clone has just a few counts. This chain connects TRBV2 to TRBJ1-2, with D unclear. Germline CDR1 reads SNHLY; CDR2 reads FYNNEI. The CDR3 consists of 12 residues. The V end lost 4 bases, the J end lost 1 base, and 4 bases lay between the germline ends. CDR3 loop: CASSVSNYGYTF. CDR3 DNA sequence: TGTGCCAGCAGTGTCAGTAACTATGGCTACACCTTC. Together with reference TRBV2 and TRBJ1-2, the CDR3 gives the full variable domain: EPEVTQTPSHQVTQMGQEVILRCVPISNHLYFYWYRQILGQKVEFLVSFYNNEISEKSEIFDDQFSVERPDGSNFTLKIRSTKLEDSAMYFCASSVSNYGYTFGSGTRLTVV.